In its sample, the clone carrying this T cell receptor beta chain was seen many times. Its antigen remains unidentified. The data stem from a study of T cell repertoires in cytomegalovirus infection. Overall study results and limits: Public TCR beta family frequency separated CMV-and-HLA carriers, including in an independent cohort.

One entry per CDR3 protein, called by TCRdb with MiXCR from the reads. Found here are 130,000 or so distinct CDR3 sequences, under 8% of them singletons; the top ten hold about a sixth. Germline CDR1 is SGHTA and CDR2 is FQGNSA. The CDR3 is 15 amino acids. Trimming took off 4 bases at V and 0 bases at J, with 13 bases between the two ends. This receptor was taken from a human donor in good health (CMV status not recorded). Some clones in this sample may be carry-over from other donors' samples. The V and J genes are TRBV7-2 and TRBJ2-7; D unresolved. Sequences were obtained from PBMCs. CDR3 sequence (DNA): TGTGCCAGCAGCTCGAGTGGAGCCAGCTCCTACGAGCAGTACTTC. This translates into CASSSSGASSYEQYF.